This entry describes one T cell receptor (beta chain). What it binds is not known. Each cDNA held unique molecular identifiers, and template switching gave it a universal primer site. One entry per CDR3 protein, called by TCRdb with MiXCR from the 5' RACE reads. The sample holds about 660,000 distinct CDR3 sequences; roughly 8% are singletons and the top ten take 0.85% to 1%. Germline V gene lookup returns CDR1 MNHEY and CDR2 SVGAGI. V lost 2 bases and J 5 bases, leaving 12 bases between the germline ends. This CDR3 has 14 amino acids. These data come from a study of identical twins. General observations from the study: The same donors were not followed; conclusions instead depended on cross-sectional statistical analysis. Insertion counts were lower in abundant cord blood beta clonotypes, a trend that memory repertoires did not show.

The same specimen was also included in a second study, on yellow fever vaccine responses in identical twins. From that report: Twins' T cell vaccine responses reportedly looked partly convergent, partly personalized.

This chain connects TRBV6-5 to TRBJ2-5; tentative D call: TRBD2 (6 bases). The source is a woman younger than 35 in good health. Sequenced input: PBMCs. The CDR3: CASSYPPGVETQYF. Written as DNA, the CDR3 is TGTGCCAGCAGTTACCCACCGGGGGTGGAGACCCAGTACTTC.